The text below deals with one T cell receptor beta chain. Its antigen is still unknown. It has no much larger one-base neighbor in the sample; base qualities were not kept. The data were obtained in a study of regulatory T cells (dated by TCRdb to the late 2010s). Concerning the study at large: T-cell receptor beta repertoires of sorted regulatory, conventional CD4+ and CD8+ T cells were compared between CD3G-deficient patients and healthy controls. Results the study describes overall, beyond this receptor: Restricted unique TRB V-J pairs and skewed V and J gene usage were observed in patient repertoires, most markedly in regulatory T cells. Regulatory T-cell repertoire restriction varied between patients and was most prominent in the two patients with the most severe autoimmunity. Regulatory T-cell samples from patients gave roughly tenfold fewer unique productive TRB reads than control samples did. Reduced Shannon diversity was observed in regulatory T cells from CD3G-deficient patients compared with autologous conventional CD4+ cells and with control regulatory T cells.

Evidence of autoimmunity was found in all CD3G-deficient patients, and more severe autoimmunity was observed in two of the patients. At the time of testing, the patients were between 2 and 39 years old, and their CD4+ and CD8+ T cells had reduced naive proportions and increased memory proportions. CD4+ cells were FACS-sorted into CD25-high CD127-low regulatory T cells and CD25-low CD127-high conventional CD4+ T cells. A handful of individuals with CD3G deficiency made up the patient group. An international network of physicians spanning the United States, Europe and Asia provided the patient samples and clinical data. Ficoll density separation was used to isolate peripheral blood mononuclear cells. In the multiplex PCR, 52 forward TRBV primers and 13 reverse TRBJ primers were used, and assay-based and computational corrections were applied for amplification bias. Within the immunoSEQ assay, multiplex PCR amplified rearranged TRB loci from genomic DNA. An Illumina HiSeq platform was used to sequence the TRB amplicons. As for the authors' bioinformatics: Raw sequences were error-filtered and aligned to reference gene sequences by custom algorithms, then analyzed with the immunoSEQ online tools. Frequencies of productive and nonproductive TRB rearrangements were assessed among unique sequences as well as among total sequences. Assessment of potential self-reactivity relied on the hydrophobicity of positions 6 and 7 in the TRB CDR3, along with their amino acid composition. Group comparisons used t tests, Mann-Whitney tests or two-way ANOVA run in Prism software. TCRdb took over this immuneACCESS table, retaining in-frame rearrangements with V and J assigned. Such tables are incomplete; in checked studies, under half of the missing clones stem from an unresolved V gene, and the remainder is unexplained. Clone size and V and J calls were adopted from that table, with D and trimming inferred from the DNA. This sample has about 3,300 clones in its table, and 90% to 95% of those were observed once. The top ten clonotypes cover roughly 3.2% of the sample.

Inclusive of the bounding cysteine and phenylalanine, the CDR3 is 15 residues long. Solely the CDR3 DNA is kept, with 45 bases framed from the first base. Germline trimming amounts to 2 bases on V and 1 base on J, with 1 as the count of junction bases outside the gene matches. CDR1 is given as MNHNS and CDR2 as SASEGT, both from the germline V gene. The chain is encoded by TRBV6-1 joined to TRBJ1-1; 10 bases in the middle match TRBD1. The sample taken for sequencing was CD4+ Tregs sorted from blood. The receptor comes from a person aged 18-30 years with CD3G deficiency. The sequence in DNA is TGTGCCAGCAGTGAAAGGACAGGGGGGAACACTGAAGCTTTCTTT. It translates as CASSERTGGNTEAFF.